This TCR beta chain comes out of a study of T cell clusters in autoimmune cytopenias. TRB was amplified from around 250 ng of peripheral blood genomic DNA per sample. Study results and caveats: The T cell clusters came from computational analysis alone and lack functional validation.

This CDR3 has 18 residues. Germline V gene sequence: CDR1 LGHNA, CDR2 YNFKEQ. For this clonotype: The antigen is unknown.

One tube held mixed TRB-A and TRB-B primer pools for touch-down PCR. Using the multiplex PCR reads, TCRdb records one entry per CDR3 protein without DNA. The sample's table shows roughly 8,000 distinct CDR3 sequences. These same data were also listed under a study on T cell repertoires in aging, cancer and after chemotherapy. This second study says: Approximately 8 million TCR reads were in the whole dataset. Untreated cancer patients had significantly lower blood TCR diversity than age-matched healthy donors. Median generation probability rose over the chemotherapy interval in each cancer cohort, suggesting rebound thymic output.

The V call is TRBV4-2, the J call TRBJ2-7; the D gene TCRdb calls, TRBD2, cannot be checked with no DNA. The TCR was taken from a human donor with an autoimmune cytopenia or autoimmune hepatitis (not recorded which). Sequencing used peripheral blood. CDR3 region: CASSQFGTSGRAGHEQYF.